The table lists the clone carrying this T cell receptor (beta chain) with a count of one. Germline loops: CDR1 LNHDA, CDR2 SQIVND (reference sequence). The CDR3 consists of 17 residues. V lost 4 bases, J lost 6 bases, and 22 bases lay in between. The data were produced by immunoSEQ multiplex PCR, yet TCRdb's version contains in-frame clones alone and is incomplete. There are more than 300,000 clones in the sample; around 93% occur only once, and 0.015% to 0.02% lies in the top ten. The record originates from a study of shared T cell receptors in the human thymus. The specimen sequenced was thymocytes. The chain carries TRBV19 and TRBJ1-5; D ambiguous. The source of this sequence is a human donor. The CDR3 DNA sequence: TGTGCCAGTAGTACGGGAGCGGCAAACACGCGGCCTCAGCCCCAGCATTTT. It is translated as CASSTGAANTRPQPQHF.